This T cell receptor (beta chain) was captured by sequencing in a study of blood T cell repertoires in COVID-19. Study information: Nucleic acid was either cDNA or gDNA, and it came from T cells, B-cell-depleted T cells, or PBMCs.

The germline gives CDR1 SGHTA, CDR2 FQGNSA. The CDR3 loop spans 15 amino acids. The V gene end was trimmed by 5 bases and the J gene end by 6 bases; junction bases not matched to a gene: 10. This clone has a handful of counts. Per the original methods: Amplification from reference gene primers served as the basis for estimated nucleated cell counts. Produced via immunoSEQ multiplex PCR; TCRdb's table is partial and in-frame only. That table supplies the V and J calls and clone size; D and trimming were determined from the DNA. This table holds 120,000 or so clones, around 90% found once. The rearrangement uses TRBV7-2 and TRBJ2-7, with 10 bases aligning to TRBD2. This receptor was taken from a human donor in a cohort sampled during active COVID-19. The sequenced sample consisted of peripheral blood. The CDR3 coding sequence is TGTGCCAGCAGCAACCTTGGGACTAGCGCCGCCGAGCAGTACTTC. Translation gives CASSNLGTSAAEQYF.